This is a list of T cell receptor beta chains from one sample in a study of shared clonotypes between healthy human individuals. The assay was immunoSEQ multiplex PCR, and TCRdb's table has in-frame clones only and misses some. The sample gives around 2.3 million clones, more than 90% of which show up once; roughly 0.13% is in the top ten. Material: naive CD4+ T cells sorted from blood. These receptors were collected from a man between 18 and 35 years old in good health. CDR3s include the opening cysteine and the closing phenylalanine or tryptophan.

j_call v_call cdr3_aa
TRBJ2-1 TRBV6-1 CASRGTGIVEQFF
TRBJ1-5 TRBV19 CASSTGNQPQHF
TRBJ2-7 TRBV28 CASSSTGTGASEQYF
TRBJ1-5 TRBV6-1 CASSDQGIEPQHF
TRBJ2-1 TRBV11-2 CASSFGLAMYNEQFF
TRBJ2-7 TRBV7-2 CASSSSGSSSYEQYF
TRBJ2-5 TRBV4-1 CASSPDSGRVGETQYF
TRBJ2-2 TRBV4-2 CASSHPGLAANTGELFF
TRBJ2-7 TRBV9 CASSPGVAYEQYF
TRBJ2-2 TRBV2 CASSTSRELFF
TRBJ2-5 TRBV7-3 CASSLGPEETQYF
TRBJ1-1 TRBV28 CASSLPENTEAFF
TRBJ2-5 TRBV7-9 CASSYSGQQETQYF
TRBJ1-1 TRBV12-5 CASGLTRQTLNTEAFF
TRBJ1-1 TRBV30 CAWRGRRNTEAFF
TRBJ1-4 TRBV28 CASRMGGTNEKLFF
TRBJ1-1 TRBV27 CASSLQGRLNTEAFF
TRBJ2-5 TRBV19 CASSMPSGSGETQYF
TRBJ1-6 TRBV6-5 CASSYRVGLGNSPLHF
TRBJ1-1 TRBV25-1 CASSDPTGADTEAFF
TRBJ2-2 TRBV29-1 CSVERDSGELFF
TRBJ2-1 TRBV19 CASKDRVNNEQFF
TRBJ2-5 TRBV7-6 CASSQDQETQYF
TRBJ2-2 TRBV30 CAWSWVSMAGELFF
TRBJ2-3 TRBV2 CASSGAGGNTDTQYF
TRBJ2-7 TRBV5-3 CARSLEREDLYEQYF
TRBJ2-7 TRBV13 CASSLGGTRSTYEQYF
TRBJ2-3 TRBV5-1 CASSLALAGSDTQYF
TRBJ2-7 TRBV21-1 CASRSGTGLYEQYF
TRBJ1-2 TRBV28 CASSSSGYGYTF
TRBJ2-2 TRBV6-5 CASDRGLNTGELFF
TRBJ1-4 TRBV29-1 CSVKTGSTNEKLFF
TRBJ1-2 TRBV6-5 CASRSTANYGYTF
TRBJ1-2 TRBV4-1 CASSQRLGGPGGYTF
TRBJ2-1 TRBV7-9 CASSLEASGGLGNEQFF
TRBJ1-5 TRBV18 CASSPLSGHGQPQHF
TRBJ2-7 TRBV5-1 CASSSQGDAYEQYF
TRBJ2-1 TRBV27 CASSTGQGAYNEQFF
TRBJ2-3 TRBV6-5 CASREDTDTQYF
TRBJ1-4 TRBV5-8 CASSPGRGLKEKLFF
TRBJ2-7 TRBV15 CATSRPITGLYEQYF
TRBJ1-6 TRBV9 CASSADLISNSPLHF
TRBJ1-4 TRBV5-6 CASSFLTGDTNEKLFF
TRBJ2-2 TRBV18 CASSPPNIGELFF
TRBJ1-2 TRBV30 CAWSGSRDRIISGYGYTF
TRBJ2-5 TRBV28 CASKPAGFQETQYF
TRBJ2-7 TRBV19 CASSIQGQAYEQYF
TRBJ1-4 TRBV30 CAYTGSGSEKLFF
TRBJ2-1 TRBV7-9 CAISIGASSYNEQFF
TRBJ1-2 TRBV10-3 CAIHDLGRSNSGYTF
TRBJ1-6 TRBV5-4 CASSFQGQDSPLHF
TRBJ2-1 TRBV28 CASRDLDRFNEQFF
TRBJ2-1 TRBV7-9 CASTARGPAGSREQFF
TRBJ2-7 TRBV6-1 CASSVQGTAYEQYF
TRBJ1-1 TRBV5-1 CASSLQGRNTEAFF
TRBJ2-3 TRBV9 CASSVRSGTSTDTQYF
TRBJ2-5 TRBV29-1 CSVNPLLVLETQYF